Listed below are T cell receptor beta chains from one sample, sequenced in a study of OX40 agonist ivuxolimab in advanced cancers. Profiled with immunoSEQ multiplex PCR; TCRdb holds only in-frame clones, not every one. The data show fewer than 85,000 clones, roughly 90% seen once. The sample here was CD4+ or CD8+ T cells sorted from blood, taken in a trial of the OX40 agonist ivuxolimab. These receptors all stem from an adult with an advanced solid tumor such as melanoma, head and neck, liver or kidney cancer. Each CDR3 is given with its conserved first and last residue. The order of the fields is V gene, clone size, D gene, J gene, CDR3 DNA, CDR3 protein. The D gene is left open where the match is weak. The listing skips clone size in some rows; elsewhere it reads once, few, many or a size class.

TRBV9	-	-	TRBJ2-1	TGTGCCAGCAGCGCGTCGGGGGACCTTTACAATGAGCAGTTCTTC	CASSASGDLYNEQFF
TRBV5-4	once	-	TRBJ1-6	TGTGCCAGCAGCTTTACAGGGAACAATATCAATTCACCCCTCCACTTT	CASSFTGNNINSPLHF
TRBV11-3	-	TRBD2	TRBJ2-3	TGTGCCAGCAGCTTAGGTCTCGTAGCGGGAGAATCAGATACGCAGTATTTT	CASSLGLVAGESDTQYF
TRBV5-5	-	-	TRBJ2-7	TGTGCCAGCAGCTTGGTTGCGCCTTTAAACTCCTACGAGCAGTACTTC	CASSLVAPLNSYEQYF
TRBV28	-	TRBD1	TRBJ1-6	TGTGCCAGCAGTTTTCAGGGGGGCCTATCACCCCTCCACTTT	CASSFQGGLSPLHF
TRBV7-2	-	-	TRBJ2-5	TGTGCCAGCAGCTTTGGGGGTGGGCGGGGAGAGACCCAGTACTTC	CASSFGGGRGETQYF
TRBV7-2	-	TRBD1	TRBJ2-7	TGTGCCAGCAGCTTAGGGACAGGACTTGTCTACGAGCAGTACTTC	CASSLGTGLVYEQYF
TRBV7-2	-	-	TRBJ1-2	TGTGCCAGCAGCTGGGGGGGGTATGGCTACACCTTC	CASSWGGYGYTF
TRBV15	once	TRBD1	TRBJ2-5	TGTGCCACCAGCAGAGTGGGGATTCCGGGACAGGTGCTTTCCGGGGAGACCCAGTACTTC	CATSRVGIPGQVLSGETQYF
TRBV5-5	-	-	TRBJ2-7	TGTGCCAGCGACGCAGGACAGTACGAGCAGTACTTC	CASDAGQYEQYF
TRBV2	-	-	TRBJ2-1	TGTGCCAGCAGTGAGAAAAGGGTGATGAATGAGCAGTTCTTC	CASSEKRVMNEQFF
TRBV5-6	-	-	TRBJ2-7	TGTGCCAGCAGCTTGGACAGGGTGAGCTACGAGCAGTACTTC	CASSLDRVSYEQYF
TRBV4-3	-	-	TRBJ2-3	TGCGCCAGCAGCCAGGGATGGGGACTCACCACAGATACGCAGTATTTT	CASSQGWGLTTDTQYF
TRBV6-1	-	-	TRBJ1-4	TGTGCCAGCAGCCTTGGGTTTTCGACTGAAAAACTGTTTTTT	CASSLGFSTEKLFF
TRBV7-9	-	TRBD1	TRBJ1-1	TGTGCCAGCAGCCCCTCGGGGACAGAAAAGGGAGCTTTCTTT	CASSPSGTEKGAFF
TRBV19	once	TRBD1	TRBJ1-4	TGTGCCAGTCGCCCGGACAGGTTTGAAAAACTGTTTTTT	CASRPDRFEKLFF
TRBV27	-	-	TRBJ1-1	TGTGCCAGCAGTTTAAACGGGGGGGGCACTGAAGCTTTCTTT	CASSLNGGGTEAFF
TRBV7-9	-	-	TRBJ1-4	TGTGCCAGCAGCTTGGACGAAAAACTGTTTTTT	CASSLDEKLFF
TRBV7-9	-	-	TRBJ1-2	TGTGCCAGCAGCGAGGGGCAGGGTGGCTATGGCTACACCTTC	CASSEGQGGYGYTF
TRBV2	-	-	TRBJ1-2	TGTGCCAGCAGTGAAGAGGTACTCCGCCCCTATGGCTACACCTTC	CASSEEVLRPYGYTF
TRBV4-1	-	-	TRBJ2-2	TGCGCCAGCAGCCGGGGAGCGGAACCCACCGGGGAGCTGTTTTTT	CASSRGAEPTGELFF
TRBV11-1	-	TRBD1	TRBJ1-3	TGTGCCAGCAGCCGACAGGGAATTGTTCCTGGAAACACCATATATTTT	CASSRQGIVPGNTIYF
TRBV7-2	few	TRBD1	TRBJ1-5	TGTGCCAGCAGCTCGGGACAGGCTAATCAGCCCCAGCATTTT	CASSSGQANQPQHF
TRBV7-9	once	TRBD2	TRBJ2-3	TGTGCCAGCAGCTTAGATGGCGGGGGGGGCACAGATACGCAGTATTTT	CASSLDGGGGTDTQYF
TRBV9	once	-	TRBJ2-3	TGTGCCAGCAGCCGGGAGAGCACAGATACGCAGTATTTT	CASSRESTDTQYF
TRBV7-9	-	TRBD1	TRBJ2-5	TGTGCCAGCAGCAAGACAGGGGGCGCGGAGACCCAGTACTTC	CASSKTGGAETQYF
TRBV7-6	-	-	TRBJ1-5	TGTGCCAGCAGCTTAGTGGGTAGCAATCAGCCCCAGCATTTT	CASSLVGSNQPQHF
TRBV2	-	-	TRBJ2-6	TGTGCCATTGACAGCTCTGGGGCCAACGTCCTGACTTTC	CAIDSSGANVLTF
TRBV9	-	-	TRBJ1-1	TGTGCCAGCAGCGTAGGAGGGTTGGGTGCTGAAGCTTTCTTT	CASSVGGLGAEAFF
TRBV9	-	-	TRBJ2-3	TGTGCCAGCAGCGTGTTATACAGCACAGATACGCAGTATTTT	CASSVLYSTDTQYF
TRBV19	-	-	TRBJ2-1	TGTGCCAGTAGTTTTGGAGGGTTCGACAATGAGCAGTTCTTC	CASSFGGFDNEQFF
TRBV6-1	-	-	TRBJ1-2	TGTGCCAGCCGGGGAGCTAACTATGGCTACACCTTC	CASRGANYGYTF
TRBV27	-	TRBD2	TRBJ2-1	TGTGCCAGCAGCGGACTAGCGGGGGCCCCCCACAATGAGCAGTTCTTC	CASSGLAGAPHNEQFF
TRBV21-1	-	-	TRBJ2-3	TGTGCCAGCAGCAAAGAGCCCTTCGGACCAGATACGCAGTATTTT	CASSKEPFGPDTQYF
TRBV29-1	-	-	TRBJ2-3	TGCAGCGTCGCGGCAGGGTCTAGCACAGATACGCAGTATTTT	CSVAAGSSTDTQYF
TRBV6-5	once	TRBD1	TRBJ1-1	TGTGCCAGCAGGGGCGGACAGGGAGGAGGCACTGAAGCTTTCTTT	CASRGGQGGGTEAFF